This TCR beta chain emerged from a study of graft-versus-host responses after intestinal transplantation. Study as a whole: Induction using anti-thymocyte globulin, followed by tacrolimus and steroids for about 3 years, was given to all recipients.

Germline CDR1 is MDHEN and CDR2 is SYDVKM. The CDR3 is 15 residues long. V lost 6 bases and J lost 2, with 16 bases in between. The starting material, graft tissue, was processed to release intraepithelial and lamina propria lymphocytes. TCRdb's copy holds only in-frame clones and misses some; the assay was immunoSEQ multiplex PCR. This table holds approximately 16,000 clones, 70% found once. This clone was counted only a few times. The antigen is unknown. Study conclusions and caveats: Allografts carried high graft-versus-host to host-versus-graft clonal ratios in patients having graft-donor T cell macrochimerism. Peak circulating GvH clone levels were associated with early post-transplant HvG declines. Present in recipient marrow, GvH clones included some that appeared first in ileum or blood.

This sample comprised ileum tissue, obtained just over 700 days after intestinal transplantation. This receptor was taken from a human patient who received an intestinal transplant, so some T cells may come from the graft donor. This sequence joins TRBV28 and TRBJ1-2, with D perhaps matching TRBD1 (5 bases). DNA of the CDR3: TGTGCCAGCAGCCGGGAGGTGGGACCAAACTATGGCTACACCTTC. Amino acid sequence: CASSREVGPNYGYTF.